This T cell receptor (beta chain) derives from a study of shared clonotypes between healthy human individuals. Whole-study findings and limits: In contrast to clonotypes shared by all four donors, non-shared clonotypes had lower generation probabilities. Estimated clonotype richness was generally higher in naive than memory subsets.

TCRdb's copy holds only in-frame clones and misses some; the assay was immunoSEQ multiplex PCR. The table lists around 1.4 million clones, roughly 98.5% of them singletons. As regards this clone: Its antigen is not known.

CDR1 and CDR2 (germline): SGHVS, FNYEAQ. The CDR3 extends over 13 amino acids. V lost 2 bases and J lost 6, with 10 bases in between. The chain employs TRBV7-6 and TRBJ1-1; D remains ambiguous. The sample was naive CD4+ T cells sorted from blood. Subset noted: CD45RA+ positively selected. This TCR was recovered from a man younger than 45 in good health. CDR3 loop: CASSLRVKAEAFF. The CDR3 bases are TGTGCCAGCAGCTTACGGGTTAAGGCTGAAGCTTTCTTT.